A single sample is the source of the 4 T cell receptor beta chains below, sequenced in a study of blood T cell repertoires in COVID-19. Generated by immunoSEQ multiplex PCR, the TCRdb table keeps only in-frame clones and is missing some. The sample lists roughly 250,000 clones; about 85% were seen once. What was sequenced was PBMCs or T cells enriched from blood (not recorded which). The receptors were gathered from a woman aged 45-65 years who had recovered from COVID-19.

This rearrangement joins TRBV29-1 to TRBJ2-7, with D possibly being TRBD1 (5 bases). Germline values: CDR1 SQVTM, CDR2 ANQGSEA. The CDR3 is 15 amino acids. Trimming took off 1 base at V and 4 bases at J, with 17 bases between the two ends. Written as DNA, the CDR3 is TGCAGCGTTGAAGTAAAAAGCCAGGGTGGGTACGAGCAGTACTTC. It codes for CSVEVKSQGGYEQYF.

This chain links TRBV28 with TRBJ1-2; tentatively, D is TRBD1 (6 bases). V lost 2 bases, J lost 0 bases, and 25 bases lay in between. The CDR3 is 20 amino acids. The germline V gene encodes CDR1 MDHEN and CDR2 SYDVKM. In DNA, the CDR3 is TGTGCCAGCAGTTTAGCGGTGAAGTTGAGGACAGCCTCCTCTAACTATGGCTACACCTTC. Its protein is CASSLAVKLRTASSNYGYTF.

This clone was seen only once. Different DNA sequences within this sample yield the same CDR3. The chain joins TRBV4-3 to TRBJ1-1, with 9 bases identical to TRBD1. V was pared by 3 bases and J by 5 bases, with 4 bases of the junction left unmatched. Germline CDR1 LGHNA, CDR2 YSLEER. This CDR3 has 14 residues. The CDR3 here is CASSQDRGGTEAFF. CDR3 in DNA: TGCGCCAGCAGCCAGGACAGGGGTGGTACTGAAGCTTTCTTT.

CDR3 in DNA: TGCGCCAGCAGCCAAACGAGCGGGGTCTACAATGAGCAGTTCTTC. Translating gives CASSQTSGVYNEQFF. This chain uses TRBV4-3 with TRBJ2-1; 7 bases are a match to TRBD2. Looked up from germline, CDR1 is LGHNA and CDR2 is YSLEER. V trimming: 2 bases; J trimming: 3 bases; junction bases outside the gene matches: 4. The CDR3 is 15 amino acids.